Each of the 16 T cell receptor beta chains below was sequenced from the same sample in a study of shared clonotypes between healthy human individuals. Naive CD8 cells comprised CD45RO-negative, CCR7-positively selected cells, excluding terminally differentiated effector memory CD45RA+ cells. Only in-frame clones appear in the TCRdb table, and some are missing; sequencing was by immunoSEQ multiplex PCR. This sample has around 1,900,000 clones, with around 95% found just once. The sample taken for sequencing was naive CD8+ T cells from PBMCs. The receptors come from a man aged 18 to 30 in good health. Some clones in this sample may be carry-over from other donors' samples.

V is TRBV7-9 and J is TRBJ2-1, with 9 positions matching TRBD2. Germline V gives CDR1 SEHNR, CDR2 FQNEAQ (reference sequence). The CDR3 contains 14 residues. V was clipped by 2 bases and J by 9 bases; unmatched bases: 5. DNA for the CDR3: TGTGCCAGCAGCTTACCGATAGCGGGAGCTGAGCAGTTCTTC. This translates into CASSLPIAGAEQFF.

This chain links TRBV7-9 with TRBJ1-2, with D possibly TRBD1 on 6 matching bases. CDR1 and CDR2 (germline): SEHNR, FQNEAQ (reference sequence). This CDR3 is built from 15 residues. V was pared by 5 bases and J by 4 bases, with 17 bases between. CDR3 sequence reads: CASSLGTPGSYGYTF. CDR3 nucleotide sequence: TGTGCCAGCAGCCTTGGGACACCGGGGAGCTATGGCTACACCTTC.

This chain joins TRBV25-1 and TRBJ1-5; possible D gene TRBD1, 5 bases. Germline lookup yields CDR1 MGHDK and CDR2 SYGVNS. V was shortened by 0 bases and J by 6 bases, with 12 bases between the two germline ends. The CDR3 is 15 amino acids. The CDR3 DNA is TGTGCCAGCAGTGAATATGAGGGGAATGGTCAGCCCCAGCATTTT. Translated: CASSEYEGNGQPQHF.

V and J are TRBV4-2 and TRBJ2-1; 8 bases line up with TRBD1. The junction had 6 bases not matched to a gene; V was cut back by 4 bases and J by 4 bases. This CDR3 comprises 15 residues. Germline CDR1 is LGHNA and CDR2 is YNFKEQ. The CDR3 here is CASSPGTGVYNEQFF. The CDR3, as DNA: TGTGCCAGCAGCCCGGGGACAGGCGTTTACAATGAGCAGTTCTTC.

The chain carries TRBV13 and TRBJ1-1, with TRBD1 as a possible D gene (6 bases). CDR3 length equals 16 residues. V was trimmed by 2 bases and J by 4 bases, leaving 17 bases between them. Germline V lookup: CDR1 PRHDT, CDR2 FYEKMQ (reference sequence). The CDR3 DNA follows: TGTGCCAGCAGCTTATCGGAGGAGGGGGTGACCACTGAAGCTTTCTTT. Amino acids: CASSLSEEGVTTEAFF. Full variable domain (remainder filled in from reference TRBV13 and TRBJ1-1): AAGVIQSPRHLIKEKRETATLKCYPIPRHDTVYWYQQGPGQDPQFLISFYEKMQSDKGSIPDRFSAQQFSDYHSELNMSSLELGDSALYFCASSLSEEGVTTEAFFGQGTRLTVV.

The chain is built from TRBV13 and TRBJ2-3; D possibly corresponds to TRBD2 (6 bases). Germline assignment: CDR1 PRHDT and CDR2 FYEKMQ (reference sequence). There are 19 residues in the CDR3. V gave up 5 bases and J gave up 0 bases, with 24 bases separating them. DNA of the CDR3: TGTGCCAGCAGCACCCGGGACTCAGAAAAACCAACTAGCACAGATACGCAGTATTTT. As protein: CASSTRDSEKPTSTDTQYF.

The chain links TRBV5-1 to TRBJ2-5; D unclear. The J call is in doubt because the DNA end fits TRBJ2-7 better. The CDR3 consists of 13 residues. Germline V gene lookup returns CDR1 SGHRS and CDR2 YFSETQ. The CDR3 reads CASSLGRNYEQYF. The CDR3 DNA is TGCGCCAGCAGCTTGGGCAGAAACTACGAGCAGTACTTC.

CDR3 sequence reads: CASSPPQPQHF. The CDR3 DNA reads TGTGCCAGTAGCCCCCCACAGCCCCAGCATTTT. J is TRBJ1-5 and V is TRBV19, with D hard to call. The CDR3 extends over 11 amino acids. Germline-derived CDR1 and CDR2 are LNHDA and SQIVND (reference sequence). V shed 6 bases and J shed 7 bases, with 7 bases lying between them.

A few counts support this clone. The rearrangement links TRBV28 to TRBJ2-2; the D is unclear. Trimming took off 2 bases at V and 5 bases at J, with 3 bases between the two ends. CDR1 and CDR2 from the germline V gene are MDHEN and SYDVKM. This CDR3 region has 12 residues. The CDR3 DNA sequence: TGTGCCAGCAGTTTAAAGACCGGGGAGCTGTTTTTT. This translates into CASSLKTGELFF.

This rearrangement joins TRBV15 to TRBJ1-5, with 8 bases identical to TRBD1. Per the germline V gene, CDR1 is LNHNV and CDR2 is YYDKDF (reference sequence). Losses at the gene ends were 5 bases for V and 5 bases for J; bases not matched to a gene: 8. This CDR3 is built from 15 residues. The CDR3 DNA is TGTGCCACCAGCCGGACAGGGTTAAGCGATCAGCCCCAGCATTTT. The encoded protein is CATSRTGLSDQPQHF.

The rearrangement links TRBV28 to TRBJ2-3, with TRBD1 identical over 9 bases. V was pared by 6 bases and J by 6 bases, with 7 bases of the junction left unmatched. CDR1 is MDHEN, CDR2 SYDVKM, per germline. The CDR3 is 14 residues long. CDR3 sequence: CASSRTGDDDTQYF. The DNA of the CDR3 is TGTGCCAGCAGCCGGACAGGGGATGACGATACGCAGTATTTT.

The rearrangement links TRBV7-9 to TRBJ1-5; D possibly corresponds to TRBD1 (5 bases). This CDR3 spans 13 amino acids. Germline CDR1 SEHNR, CDR2 FQNEAQ (reference sequence). V was trimmed by 6 bases and J by 6 bases, leaving 12 bases between them. CDR3 residues: CASSEEGAQPQHF. In DNA, the CDR3 is TGTGCCAGCAGTGAAGAAGGGGCTCAGCCCCAGCATTTT.

This chain links TRBV9 with TRBJ2-7; either TRBD1 or TRBD2 may fit D (5 bases each). There are 15 residues in the CDR3. Per germline, CDR1 SGDLS and CDR2 YYNGEE. Trimming took 3 bases from V and 4 from J, leaving 17 bases between them. In nucleotides, the CDR3 is TGTGCCAGCAGCGCCGCCCCGGGACCTTCTTACGAGCAGTACTTC. It translates to CASSAAPGPSYEQYF.

As to this clone: Other DNA sequences in the sample encode the same CDR3. CDR3 bases: TGTGCCAGCAGCTTAGGATGGGGCACTGAAGCTTTCTTT. Residues: CASSLGWGTEAFF. V gene TRBV11-2 combines with J gene TRBJ1-1; no clear D gene. Germline assignment: CDR1 SGHAT and CDR2 FQNNGV. The CDR3 spans 13 residues. Trimming removed 1 base from V and 4 bases from J, with 7 bases in between. Complete variable domain (other parts from reference TRBV11-2 and TRBJ1-1): EAGVAQSPRYKIIEKRQSVAFWCNPISGHATLYWYQQILGQGPKLLIQFQNNGVVDDSQLPKDRFSAERLKGVDSTLKIQPAKLEDSAVYLCASSLGWGTEAFFGQGTRLTVV.

This clone was counted between two and nine times. V and J are TRBV30 and TRBJ1-4; the D is unclear. The ends were cut back, 8 bases at V and 5 bases at J, with 15 bases in the middle. This CDR3 is built from 13 residues. In germline, CDR1 is GTSNPN, CDR2 SVGIG (reference sequence). The chain's CDR3 is CADAETKNEKLFF. CDR3 in DNA: TGTGCCGATGCGGAGACCAAAAATGAAAAACTGTTTTTT.

The V call is TRBV27, the J call TRBJ2-2; D is perhaps TRBD1 or TRBD2 (5 bases each). In germline, CDR1 is MNHEY, CDR2 SMNVEV (reference sequence). The CDR3 consists of 15 residues. Deletions cut 6 bases from V and 6 bases from J, with 17 bases between. The CDR3 coding sequence is TGTGCCAGCAGCTTAAGGGACCCCGCCGCCGGGGAGCTGTTTTTT. Translating it yields CASSLRDPAAGELFF.